The next 32 T cell receptor beta chains were all read from a single sample in a study of blood T cell repertoires in COVID-19. Data came from immunoSEQ multiplex PCR; TCRdb stores just in-frame clones and leaves some out. The repertoire consists of 400,000 to 500,000 clones, with about 88% occurring once and the leading ten covering less than 1.5%. Sequenced material: PBMCs or T cells enriched from blood (not recorded which). The receptors were sampled from a woman aged 18-30 years who had been exposed to COVID-19.

This clone came up a few times. As DNA, the CDR3 is TGTGCCAGCAGCTTAAGGCAGGGGGCAGGTGGAAACACCATATATTTT. It specifies CASSLRQGAGGNTIYF. This chain connects TRBV7-2 to TRBJ1-3, with TRBD1 matching 8 bases. Trimming at V came to 2 bases and at J to 3 bases, leaving 6 bases not matched to a gene. The CDR3 covers 16 residues. CDR1 is SGHTA, CDR2 FQGNSA, per germline.

The genes are TRBV2 and TRBJ1-5, with 7 nucleotides matching TRBD1. The CDR3 length is 17 residues. J lost 0 bases, V lost 3 bases, and 8 bases had no gene match. Germline lookup yields CDR1 SNHLY and CDR2 FYNNEI. CDR3 region: CASSEIGGVYSNQPQHF. The DNA for the CDR3 is TGTGCCAGCAGTGAGATAGGGGGCGTCTATAGCAATCAGCCCCAGCATTTT.

Details on this clone: This CDR3 is also generated by other DNA sequences in the sample. This chain connects TRBV7-6 to TRBJ2-5; 9 bases map to TRBD2. The V gene's germline CDR1 is SGHVS and CDR2 FNYEAQ. This CDR3 has 15 residues. Trimming took 1 base from V and 2 from J; bases not matched to a gene: 2. This CDR3 is CASSLVAGGQETQYF. In DNA form, the CDR3 reads TGTGCCAGCAGCTTAGTTGCGGGGGGGCAAGAGACCCAGTACTTC.

The CDR3 sequence: CATRDYSYEQYF. CDR3 sequence (DNA): TGTGCCACGAGGGACTACTCCTACGAGCAGTACTTC. The chain recombines TRBV2 with TRBJ2-7, with TRBD2 matching 7 bases. This CDR3 has 12 amino acids. V shed 10 bases, J shed 0 bases, and the junction held 3 bases outside the gene matches. Germline-derived CDR1 and CDR2 are SNHLY and FYNNEI.

The chain is built from TRBV7-2 and TRBJ1-5, with 9 nucleotides matching TRBD1. This CDR3 has 15 amino acids. The germline V gene encodes CDR1 SGHTA and CDR2 FQGNSA. V lost 5 bases to trimming and J lost 6 bases; unmatched junction nucleotides: 8. The CDR3 DNA is TGTGCCAGCAGCGCCACCGGGACAGGGTTTCAGCCCCAGCATTTT. It encodes CASSATGTGFQPQHF.

The sample holds one count of this clone. The chain joins TRBV19 to TRBJ1-6; TRBD1 matches at 9 bases. Trimming at V came to 9 bases and at J to 7 bases, leaving 4 bases not matched to a gene. Germline assignment: CDR1 LNHDA and CDR2 SQIVND (reference sequence). The length of the CDR3 is 13 residues. CDR3 loop: CASAGQGNSPLHF. CDR3 sequence (DNA): TGTGCCAGCGCTGGACAGGGGAATTCACCCCTCCACTTT.

V is TRBV3-1 (or the pseudogene TRBV3-2) and J is TRBJ2-5, with a possible D match to TRBD1 (6 bases). Germline assignment: CDR1 LGHDT and CDR2 YNNKEL (reference sequence). The CDR3 runs to 13 residues. V lost 4 bases and J lost 1, with 7 bases in between. This CDR3 reads CASSLQGQETQYF. CDR3 coding DNA: TGTGCCAGCAGCCTACAGGGCCAAGAGACCCAGTACTTC.

V usage is TRBV5-1 and J usage is TRBJ1-6, with D unresolved. V lost 0 bases and J 7 bases, leaving 11 bases between the germline ends. This CDR3 has 15 amino acids. Germline assignment: CDR1 SGHRS and CDR2 YFSETQ. CDR3 sequence reads: CASSLGKRVNSPLHF. In nucleotides, the CDR3 is TGCGCCAGCAGCTTGGGCAAGCGGGTCAATTCACCCCTCCACTTT.

This clone was seen a few times. The V gene is TRBV28, the J gene TRBJ1-2; 9 bases match TRBD1. Losses at the gene ends were 5 bases for V and 3 bases for J; bases not matched to a gene: 4. Germline V CDR1 and CDR2: MDHEN, SYDVKM. This CDR3 comprises 14 residues. Here the CDR3 DNA reads TGTGCCAGCAGTAGAGGGGACAGGGACTATGGCTACACCTTC. As protein: CASSRGDRDYGYTF.

This chain links TRBV2 with TRBJ2-5, with TRBD2 matching 9 bases. This CDR3 is 15 amino acids long. The trim removed 6 bases at V and 5 bases at J, leaving 10 bases unmatched. CDR1 and CDR2 (germline): SNHLY, FYNNEI. The CDR3 loop is CASSFLAGSGETQYF. CDR3 nucleotides: TGTGCCAGCAGCTTCCTAGCGGGGTCGGGGGAGACCCAGTACTTC.

The chain combines TRBV6-5 with TRBJ2-7; 9 positions agree with TRBD1. Unmatched junction bases numbered 7, after V lost 4 bases and J lost 6 bases. The CDR3 sequence is 14 residues long. Germline CDR1 reads MNHEY; CDR2 reads SVGAGI. Here the CDR3 DNA reads TGTGCCAGCAGTTCGGGACAGGGAATGGGCGAGCAGTACTTC. Its translation: CASSSGQGMGEQYF.

The J gene is TRBJ2-7, the V gene TRBV12-3 or TRBV12-4; D not certain. The CDR3 is made up of 13 amino acids. V dropped 3 bases and J dropped 1 base, with 7 bases sitting between them. DNA of the CDR3: TGTGCCAGCAGTTTTGGCCGTTCCTACGAGCAGTACTTC. This sequence encodes CASSFGRSYEQYF.

This clone occurred once. Germline is not matched at one junction end, which may reflect a read error. The chain employs TRBV5-5 and TRBJ1-1, with TRBD1 matching over 8 bases. The CDR3 has 15 amino acids. Germline V gives CDR1 SGHKS, CDR2 YYEKEE (reference sequence). The CDR3 protein is CASRLGQATNTEAFF. The CDR3 region has the DNA TGTGCCAGCAGGTTGGGACAGGCCACGAACACTGAAGCTTTCTTT. Filled out from reference TRBV5-5 and TRBJ1-1, the complete variable domain reads DAGVTQSPTHLIKTRGQQVTLRCSPISGHKSVSWYQQVLGQGPQFIFQYYEKEERGRGNFPDRFSARQFPNYSSELNVNALLLGDSALYLCASRLGQATNTEAFFGQGTRLTVV.

Only one count was recorded for this clone. J is TRBJ2-7 and V is TRBV5-4; 7 nucleotides agree with TRBD2. CDR1 and CDR2 from the germline V gene are SGHNT and YYREEE (reference sequence). The CDR3 contains 15 residues. V lost 2 bases to trimming and J lost 3 bases; unmatched junction nucleotides: 8. The CDR3 loop is CASSFALASGYEQYF. The CDR3 DNA reads TGTGCCAGCAGCTTTGCGTTGGCTAGCGGCTACGAGCAGTACTTC.

V usage is TRBV30 and J usage is TRBJ2-1, with D perhaps matching TRBD2 (7 bases). Germline V gives CDR1 GTSNPN, CDR2 SVGIG (reference sequence). CDR3 length: 13 amino acids. The V end lost 8 bases, the J end lost 9 bases, and 20 bases lay between the germline ends. The CDR3 loop reads CAGGRGAGGEQFF. The CDR3, as DNA: TGTGCCGGAGGTCGGGGGGCCGGGGGTGAGCAGTTCTTC.

The V call is TRBV18, the J call TRBJ2-1; no clear D. Trimming stripped 3 bases from V and 0 bases from J, with 6 bases between. Germline loops: CDR1 KGHSH, CDR2 LQKENI. The CDR3 loop spans 14 amino acids. The DNA for the CDR3 is TGTGCCAGCTCACCCCAGTACTCCTACAATGAGCAGTTCTTC. This translates into CASSPQYSYNEQFF.

To note about this clone: One end of the junction varies from germline; a read error may be responsible. This chain uses TRBV24-1 with TRBJ2-7; 11 positions agree with TRBD2. Germline-derived CDR1 and CDR2 are KGHDR and SFDVKD. CDR3 length: 11 residues. In DNA form, the CDR3 reads TGTGCCACCAGTGATTTACTAGCGGGGGACTTC. It is translated as CATSDLLAGDF.

The rearrangement links TRBV18 to TRBJ1-5; possible D gene TRBD1, 5 bases. Germline values: CDR1 KGHSH, CDR2 LQKENI. The CDR3 consists of 16 residues. V was trimmed by 3 bases and J by 5 bases, leaving 17 bases between them. The CDR3 reads CASSPAPARADQPQHF. The CDR3 coding sequence is TGTGCCAGCTCACCGGCCCCAGCCAGGGCAGATCAGCCCCAGCATTTT.

This clone was counted once. Other nucleotide sequences from this sample produce the same CDR3. This rearrangement joins TRBV15 to TRBJ2-7, with 9 bases fitting TRBD1. Germline CDR1 LNHNV, CDR2 YYDKDF (reference sequence). V was clipped by 0 bases and J by 2 bases; unmatched bases: 2. CDR3 size: 15 residues. CDR3 loop: CATSREGTGTYEQYF. Here the CDR3 DNA reads TGTGCCACCAGCAGAGAAGGGACAGGGACCTACGAGCAGTACTTC. The full variable domain, its missing parts supplied by reference TRBV15 and TRBJ2-7, is DAMVIQNPRYQVTQFGKPVTLSCSQTLNHNVMYWYQQKSSQAPKLLFHYYDKDFNNEADTPDNFQSRRPNTSFCFLDIRSPGLGDTAMYLCATSREGTGTYEQYFGPGTRLTVT.

The gene calls are TRBV6-5 and TRBJ2-3, with TRBD2 matching over 8 bases. V shed 5 bases and J 2 bases; nucleotides not matched to a gene: 6. The CDR3 has 15 amino acids. Germline loops: CDR1 MNHEY, CDR2 SVGAGI. The CDR3 bases are TGTGCCAGCAGTAGGACTAGCCCGGACACAGATACGCAGTATTTT. Translating it yields CASSRTSPDTDTQYF.

There are a few counts of this clone. The chain recombines TRBV7-2 with TRBJ1-2; TRBD1 matches 9 bases. This CDR3 spans 15 amino acids. Germline CDR1 and CDR2: SGHTA and FQGNSA. J gave up 4 bases and V 5 bases, and 8 bases lay outside the gene matches. In DNA form, the CDR3 reads TGTGCCAGCAGCCCAAACAGGGGGCTGGGCTATGGCTACACCTTC. Protein: CASSPNRGLGYGYTF.

The chain is built from TRBV19 and TRBJ2-1, with 7 bases fitting TRBD2. The CDR3 length is 15 residues. The germline V gene has CDR1 LNHDA and CDR2 SQIVND (reference sequence). V lost 6 bases, J lost 5 bases, and 10 bases stayed unmatched. CDR3 DNA: TGTGCCAGTAGCCCTGTGGCTAGCGGTCACAATGAGCAGTTCTTC. Translated: CASSPVASGHNEQFF.

This rearrangement joins TRBV6-1 to TRBJ2-3; weak D call: TRBD2 (6 bases). The germline CDR1 and CDR2 sequences are MNHNS and SASEGT. The CDR3 sequence is 16 residues long. V dropped 1 base and J dropped 4 bases, with 15 bases sitting between them. The DNA of the CDR3 is TGTGCCAGCAGTGAAGTGGGCGGGATGAACCCAGATACGCAGTATTTT. Its protein product is CASSEVGGMNPDTQYF.

The chain carries TRBV7-6 and TRBJ2-7, with 7 bases fitting TRBD1. V trimming: 0 bases; J trimming: 2 bases; junction bases outside the gene matches: 7. The CDR3 totals 16 residues. Germline loops: CDR1 SGHVS, CDR2 FNYEAQ. Here the CDR3 DNA reads TGTGCCAGCAGCTTAGCAGGGGGCGGTTTCGCCTACGAGCAGTACTTC. The encoded protein is CASSLAGGGFAYEQYF.

CDR3 in amino acids: CASSWSSASTDTQYF. The CDR3 DNA reads TGTGCCAGCAGTTGGTCTAGCGCTAGCACAGATACGCAGTATTTT. The chain joins TRBV28 to TRBJ2-3; possible D gene TRBD2, 6 bases. V lost 4 bases and J lost 0, with 11 bases in between. The germline V gene encodes CDR1 MDHEN and CDR2 SYDVKM. This CDR3 is built from 15 residues.

The rearrangement links TRBV15 to TRBJ2-5, with 7 bases that match TRBD1. CDR1 is LNHNV and CDR2 is YYDKDF in the germline V gene (reference sequence). This CDR3 contains 15 residues. Trimming cost V 0 bases and J 6 bases; bases outside gene matches: 7. The CDR3 region has the DNA TGTGCCACCAGCAGAGAAAGAGGACAGGAACAGACCCAGTACTTC. As protein: CATSRERGQEQTQYF.

Here the CDR3 reads CASSKARGAPNTGELFF. The CDR3, as DNA: TGTGCCAGCAGCAAAGCGCGGGGCGCTCCGAACACCGGGGAGCTGTTTTTT. This chain links TRBV21-1 with TRBJ2-2; whether TRBD2, the table's D call, matches the DNA was not checked. TRBV21-1 is labeled a pseudogene. This CDR3 contains 17 residues.

The CDR3 coding sequence is TGTGCCAGTAGTATAGGCCGACTAGAAAGCTACGAGCAGTACTTC. This gives the protein CASSIGRLESYEQYF. The chain combines TRBV19 with TRBJ2-7, with D perhaps TRBD2 (6 bases). Looked up from germline, CDR1 is LNHDA and CDR2 is SQIVND (reference sequence). The length of the CDR3 is 15 residues. The V and J ends lost 1 base and 3 bases respectively, with 13 bases between them.

The chain has TRBV7-2 and TRBJ2-7; 10 positions match TRBD1. V lost 5 bases and J lost 4; bases outside the gene matches: 5. Germline loops: CDR1 SGHTA, CDR2 FQGNSA. This CDR3 spans 14 amino acids. This chain's CDR3 is CASSNRDRGYEQYF. CDR3 sequence (DNA): TGTGCCAGCAGCAACCGGGACAGGGGTTACGAGCAGTACTTC.

A few counts support this clone. The chain joins TRBV5-1 to TRBJ1-1; 8 nucleotides line up with TRBD1. V lost 4 bases and J lost 8; bases outside the gene matches: 7. This CDR3 comprises 13 residues. CDR1 and CDR2 (germline): SGHRS, YFSETQ. The CDR3 nucleotides are TGCGCCAGCAGCCCGGACGACAGGGGCGAAGCTTTCTTT. It is translated as CASSPDDRGEAFF.

The V call is TRBV6-5, the J call TRBJ1-5; 8 bases are a match to TRBD1. CDR1 is MNHEY and CDR2 is SVGAGI in the germline V gene. CDR3 size: 15 residues. Trimming cost V 6 bases and J 6 bases; bases outside gene matches: 10. The CDR3 DNA is TGTGCCAGCAGCAGATCAGGGGGCGCGGGTCAGCCCCAGCATTTT. This translates into CASSRSGGAGQPQHF.

In its sample, this clone was seen once. The gene calls are TRBV5-4 and TRBJ2-1; 7 bases fit TRBD1. The CDR3 extends over 14 amino acids. Trimming cost V 2 bases and J 3 bases; bases outside gene matches: 2. Germline V lookup: CDR1 SGHNT, CDR2 YYREEE (reference sequence). In DNA, the CDR3 is TGTGCCAGCAGCTTCCGGACAGGCTACAATGAGCAGTTCTTC. It translates to CASSFRTGYNEQFF. Together with reference TRBV5-4 and TRBJ2-1, the CDR3 gives the full variable domain: ETGVTQSPTHLIKTRGQQVTLRCSSQSGHNTVSWYQQALGQGPQFIFQYYREEENGRGNFPPRFSGLQFPNYSSELNVNALELDDSALYLCASSFRTGYNEQFFGPGTRLTVL.